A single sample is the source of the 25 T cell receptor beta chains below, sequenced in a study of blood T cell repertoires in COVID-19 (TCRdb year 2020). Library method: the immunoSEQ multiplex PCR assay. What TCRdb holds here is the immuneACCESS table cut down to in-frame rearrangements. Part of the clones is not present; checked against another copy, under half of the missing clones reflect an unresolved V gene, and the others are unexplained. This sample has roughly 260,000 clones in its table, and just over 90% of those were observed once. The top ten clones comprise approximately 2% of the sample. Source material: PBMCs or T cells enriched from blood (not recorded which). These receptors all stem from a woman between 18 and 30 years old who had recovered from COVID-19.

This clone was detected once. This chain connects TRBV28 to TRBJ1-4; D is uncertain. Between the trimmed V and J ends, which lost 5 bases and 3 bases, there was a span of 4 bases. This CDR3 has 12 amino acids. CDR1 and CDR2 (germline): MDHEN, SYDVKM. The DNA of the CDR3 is TGTGCCAGCAGTGGCCCTAATGAAAAACTGTTTTTT. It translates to CASSGPNEKLFF. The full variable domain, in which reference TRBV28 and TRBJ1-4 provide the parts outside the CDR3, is DVKVTQSSRYLVKRTGEKVFLECVQDMDHENMFWYRQDPGLGLRLIYFSYDVKMKEKGDIPEGYSVSREKKERFSLILESASTNQTSMYLCASSGPNEKLFFGSGTQLSVL.

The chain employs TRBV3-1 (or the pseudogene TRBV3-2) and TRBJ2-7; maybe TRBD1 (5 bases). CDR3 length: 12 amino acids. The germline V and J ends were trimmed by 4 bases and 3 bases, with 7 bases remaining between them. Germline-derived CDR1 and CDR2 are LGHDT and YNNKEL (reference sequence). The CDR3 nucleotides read TGTGCCAGCAGCCCCGACAGCTACGAGCAGTACTTC. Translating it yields CASSPDSYEQYF.

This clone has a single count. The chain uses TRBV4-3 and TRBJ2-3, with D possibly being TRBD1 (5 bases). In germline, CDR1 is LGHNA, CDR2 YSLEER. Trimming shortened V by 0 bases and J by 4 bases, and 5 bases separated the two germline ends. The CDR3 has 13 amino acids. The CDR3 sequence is CASSQEQADTQYF. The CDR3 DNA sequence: TGCGCCAGCAGCCAAGAACAGGCAGATACGCAGTATTTT.

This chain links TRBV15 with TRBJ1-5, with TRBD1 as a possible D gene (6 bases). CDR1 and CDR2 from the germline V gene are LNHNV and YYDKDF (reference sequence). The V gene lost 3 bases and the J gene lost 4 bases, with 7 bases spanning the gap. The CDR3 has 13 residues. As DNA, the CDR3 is TGTGCCACCAGCAGGCAGGGGAATCAGCCCCAGCATTTT. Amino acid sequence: CATSRQGNQPQHF.

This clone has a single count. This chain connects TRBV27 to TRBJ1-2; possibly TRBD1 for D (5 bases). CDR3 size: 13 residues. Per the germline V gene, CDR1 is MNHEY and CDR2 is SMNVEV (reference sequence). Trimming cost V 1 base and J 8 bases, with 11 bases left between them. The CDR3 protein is CASSLYGHEGYTF. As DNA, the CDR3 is TGTGCCAGCAGTTTATATGGACACGAAGGCTACACCTTC.

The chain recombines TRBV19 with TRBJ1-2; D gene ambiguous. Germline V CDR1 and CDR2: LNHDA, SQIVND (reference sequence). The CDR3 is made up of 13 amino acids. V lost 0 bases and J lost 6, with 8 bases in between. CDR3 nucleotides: TGTGCCAGTAGTATAGATCCAGGTCATGGCTACACCTTC. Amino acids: CASSIDPGHGYTF. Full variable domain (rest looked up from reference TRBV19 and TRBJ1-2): DGGITQSPKYLFRKEGQNVTLSCEQNLNHDAMYWYRQDPGQGLRLIYYSQIVNDFQKGDIAEGYSVSREKKESFPLTVTSAQKNPTAFYLCASSIDPGHGYTFGSGTRLTVV.

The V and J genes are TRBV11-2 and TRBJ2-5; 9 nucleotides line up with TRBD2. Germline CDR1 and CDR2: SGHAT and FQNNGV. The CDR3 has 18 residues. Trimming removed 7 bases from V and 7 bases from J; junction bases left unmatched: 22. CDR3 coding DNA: TGTGCCAGCACTGCGGGGGGGCTCCCAGGGTACTCTCGGGGGACCCAGTACTTC. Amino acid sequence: CASTAGGLPGYSRGTQYF.

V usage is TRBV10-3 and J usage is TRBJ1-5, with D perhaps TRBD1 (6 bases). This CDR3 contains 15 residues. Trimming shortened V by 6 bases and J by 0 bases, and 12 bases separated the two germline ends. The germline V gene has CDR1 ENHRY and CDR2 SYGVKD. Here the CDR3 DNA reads TGTGCCATCAGGGGGACACATGATAGCAATCAGCCCCAGCATTTT. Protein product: CAIRGTHDSNQPQHF.

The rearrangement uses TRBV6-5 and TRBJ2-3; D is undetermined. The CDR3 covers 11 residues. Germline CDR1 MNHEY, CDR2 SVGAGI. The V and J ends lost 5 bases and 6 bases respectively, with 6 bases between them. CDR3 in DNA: TGTGCCAGCAGTCTTGAGGATACGCAGTATTTT. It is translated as CASSLEDTQYF.

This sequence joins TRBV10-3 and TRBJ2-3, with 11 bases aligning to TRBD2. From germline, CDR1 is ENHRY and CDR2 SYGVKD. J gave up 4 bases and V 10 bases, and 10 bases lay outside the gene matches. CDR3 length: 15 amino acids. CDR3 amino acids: CATAGRTSGSDTQYF. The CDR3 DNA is TGTGCCACCGCAGGACGGACTAGCGGGTCAGATACGCAGTATTTT.

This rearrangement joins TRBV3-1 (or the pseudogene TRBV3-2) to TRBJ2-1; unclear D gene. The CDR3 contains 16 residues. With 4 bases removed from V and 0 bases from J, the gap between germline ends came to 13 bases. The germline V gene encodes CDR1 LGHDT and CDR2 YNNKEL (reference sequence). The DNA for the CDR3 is TGTGCCAGCAGCCTCCGGGTTGGCCACTCCTACAATGAGCAGTTCTTC. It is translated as CASSLRVGHSYNEQFF.

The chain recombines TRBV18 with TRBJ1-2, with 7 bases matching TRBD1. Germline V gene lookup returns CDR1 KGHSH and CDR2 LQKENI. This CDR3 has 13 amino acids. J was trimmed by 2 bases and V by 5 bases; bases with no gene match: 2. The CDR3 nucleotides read TGTGCCAGCTCAATGGGACAGAACTATGGCTACACCTTC. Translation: CASSMGQNYGYTF.

The CDR3 DNA reads TGTGCCAGCAGCTCCGGGACAGGGGGCTATGGCTACACCTTC. Translating gives CASSSGTGGYGYTF. The gene calls are TRBV9 and TRBJ1-2; 11 positions match TRBD1. CDR1 is SGDLS and CDR2 is YYNGEE in the germline V gene. The CDR3 spans 14 residues. Trimming removed 4 bases from V and 4 bases from J; junction bases left unmatched: 3.

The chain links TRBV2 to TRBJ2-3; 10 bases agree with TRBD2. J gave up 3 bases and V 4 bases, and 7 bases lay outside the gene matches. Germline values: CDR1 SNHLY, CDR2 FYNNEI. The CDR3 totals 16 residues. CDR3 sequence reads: CASSVVAGGITDTQYF. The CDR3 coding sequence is TGTGCCAGCAGTGTGGTAGCGGGGGGTATAACAGATACGCAGTATTTT.

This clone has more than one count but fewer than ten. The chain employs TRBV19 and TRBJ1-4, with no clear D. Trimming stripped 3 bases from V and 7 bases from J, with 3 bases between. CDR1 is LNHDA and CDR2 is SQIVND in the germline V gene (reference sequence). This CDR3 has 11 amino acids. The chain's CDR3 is CASSIGEKLFF. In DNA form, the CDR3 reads TGTGCCAGTAGTATCGGTGAAAAACTGTTTTTT. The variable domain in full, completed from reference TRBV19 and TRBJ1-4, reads DGGITQSPKYLFRKEGQNVTLSCEQNLNHDAMYWYRQDPGQGLRLIYYSQIVNDFQKGDIAEGYSVSREKKESFPLTVTSAQKNPTAFYLCASSIGEKLFFGSGTQLSVL.

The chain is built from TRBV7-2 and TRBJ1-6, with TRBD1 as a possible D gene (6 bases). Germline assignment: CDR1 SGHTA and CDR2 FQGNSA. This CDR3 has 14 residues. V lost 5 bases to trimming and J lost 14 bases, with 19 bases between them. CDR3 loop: CASSPNLVGGTLHF. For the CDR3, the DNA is TGTGCCAGCAGCCCGAATTTAGTAGGGGGTACCCTCCACTTT.

This chain's CDR3 is CASSQDRANTEAFF. DNA of the CDR3: TGTGCCAGCAGCCAGGACAGGGCGAACACTGAAGCTTTCTTT. The rearrangement joins TRBV4-2 to TRBJ1-1; 8 bases align to TRBD1. Germline V gene lookup returns CDR1 LGHNA and CDR2 YNFKEQ. V was clipped by 3 bases and J by 1 base; unmatched bases: 1. There are 14 residues in the CDR3.

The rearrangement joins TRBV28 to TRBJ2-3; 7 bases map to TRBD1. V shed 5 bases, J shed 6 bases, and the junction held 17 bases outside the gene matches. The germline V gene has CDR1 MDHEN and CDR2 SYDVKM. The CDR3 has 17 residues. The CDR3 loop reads CASSRSGQLPREDTQYF. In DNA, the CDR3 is TGTGCCAGCAGTAGATCGGGACAGCTACCCAGGGAGGATACGCAGTATTTT.

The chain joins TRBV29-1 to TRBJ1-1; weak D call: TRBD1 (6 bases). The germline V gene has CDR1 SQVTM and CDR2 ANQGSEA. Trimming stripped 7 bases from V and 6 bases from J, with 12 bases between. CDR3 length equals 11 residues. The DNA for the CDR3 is TGCAGCGGAGCAGGGGTTTCTGAAGCTTTCTTT. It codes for CSGAGVSEAFF. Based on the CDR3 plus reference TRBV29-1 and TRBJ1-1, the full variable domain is SAVISQKPSRDICQRGTSLTIQCQVDSQVTMMFWYRQQPGQSLTLIATANQGSEATYESGFVIDKFPISRPNLTFSTLTVSNMSPEDSSIYLCSGAGVSEAFFGQGTRLTVV.

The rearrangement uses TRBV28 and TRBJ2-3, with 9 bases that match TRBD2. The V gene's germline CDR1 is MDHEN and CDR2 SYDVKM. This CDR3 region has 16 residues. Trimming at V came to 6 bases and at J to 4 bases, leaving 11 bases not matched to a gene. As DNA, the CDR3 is TGTGCCAGCAGAATAGGTAGCGGGAGTCTCTCAGATACGCAGTATTTT. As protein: CASRIGSGSLSDTQYF.

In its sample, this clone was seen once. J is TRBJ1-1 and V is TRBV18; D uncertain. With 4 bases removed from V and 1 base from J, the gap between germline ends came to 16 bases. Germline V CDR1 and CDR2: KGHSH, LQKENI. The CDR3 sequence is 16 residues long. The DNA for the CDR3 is TGTGCCAGCTCACGGCTTTCAGGTGGGTCGAACACTGAAGCTTTCTTT. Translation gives CASSRLSGGSNTEAFF. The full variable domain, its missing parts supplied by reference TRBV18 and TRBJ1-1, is NAGVMQNPRHLVRRRGQEARLRCSPMKGHSHVYWYRQLPEEGLKFMVYLQKENIIDESGMPKERFSAEFPKEGPSILRIQQVVRGDSAAYFCASSRLSGGSNTEAFFGQGTRLTVV.

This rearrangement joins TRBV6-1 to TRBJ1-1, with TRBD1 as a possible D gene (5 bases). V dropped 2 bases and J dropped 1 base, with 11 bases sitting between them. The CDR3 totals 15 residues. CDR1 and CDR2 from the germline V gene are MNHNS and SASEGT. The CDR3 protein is CASSESYRRNTEAFF. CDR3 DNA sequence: TGTGCCAGCAGTGAATCGTACAGGAGGAACACTGAAGCTTTCTTT.

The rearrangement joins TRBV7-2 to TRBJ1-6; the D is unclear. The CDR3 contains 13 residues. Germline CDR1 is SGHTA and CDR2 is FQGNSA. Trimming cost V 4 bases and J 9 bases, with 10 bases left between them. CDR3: CASSSLVASPLHF. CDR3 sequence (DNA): TGTGCCAGCAGCTCCCTTGTGGCTTCACCCCTCCACTTT.

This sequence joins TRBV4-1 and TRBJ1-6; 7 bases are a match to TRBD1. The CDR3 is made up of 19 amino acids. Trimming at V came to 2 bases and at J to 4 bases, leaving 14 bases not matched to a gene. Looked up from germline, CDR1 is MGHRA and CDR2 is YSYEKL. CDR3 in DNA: TGCGCCAGCAGCCAACATGGGGCACAGGGGCCAAGATATAATTCACCCCTCCACTTT. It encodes CASSQHGAQGPRYNSPLHF.

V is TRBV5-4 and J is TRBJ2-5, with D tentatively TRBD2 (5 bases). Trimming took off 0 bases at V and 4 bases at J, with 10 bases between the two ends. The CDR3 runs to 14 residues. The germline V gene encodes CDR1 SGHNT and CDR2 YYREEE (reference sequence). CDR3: CASSLGTSVETQYF. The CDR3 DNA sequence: TGTGCCAGCAGCTTGGGCACTAGTGTAGAGACCCAGTACTTC.